Shown below are 22 T cell receptor beta chains from a single sample sequenced in a study of naive and memory T cell subsets. TCR cDNA received a 3' ligated oligonucleotide that carried a UMI. Amplification of ligated cDNA took four PCR rounds with SP2 and nested alpha and beta constant primers. TCRdb re-derived calls from the 5' RACE reads in MiXCR, one entry per CDR3 protein. The data contain about 56,000 distinct CDR3 sequences, roughly 7.5% of them singletons. The receptors shown here come from a female donor in good health.

This clonotype came up many times. This sequence joins TRBV6-5 and TRBJ1-3, with D unresolved. The CDR3 length is 14 residues. V was cut by 2 bases and J by 4 bases, with 9 bases left in between. Germline V CDR1 and CDR2: MNHEY, SVGAGI. The CDR3 sequence is CASSYRVGGNTIYF. The DNA of the CDR3 is TGTGCCAGCAGTTACCGGGTGGGCGGAAACACCATATATTTT.

About this clonotype itself: One junction end does not reproduce the germline sequence, and a read error may be involved. J is TRBJ1-2 and V is TRBV27, with 8 bases matching TRBD1. The CDR3 runs 13 residues. Germline CDR1 and CDR2: MNHEY and SMNVEV (reference sequence). The CDR3 DNA reads as TGTGCCAGCAGTCCGAGACAGGGGTCTGGCGACACCTTC. It is translated as CASSPRQGSGDTF.

This clonotype was seen ten or more times. The J gene is TRBJ1-6, the V gene TRBV29-1, with D hard to call. The CDR3 covers 13 residues. The V end was cut by 4 bases, the J end by 5 bases, with 9 bases between. Germline V gene sequence: CDR1 SQVTM, CDR2 ANQGSEA. In DNA form, the CDR3 reads TGCAGCGTTGCGGACGTAGATAATTCACCCCTCCACTTT. This gives the protein CSVADVDNSPLHF.

This clonotype has more than one count but fewer than ten. The genes are TRBV2 and TRBJ2-7, with D unclear. The V end was cut by 11 bases, the J end by 7 bases, with 21 bases between. From germline, CDR1 is SNHLY and CDR2 FYNNEI. CDR3 length: 13 amino acids. Here the CDR3 reads CASSRGMPSEQYF. CDR3 nucleotides: TGTGCCTCCAGCCGAGGTATGCCATCGGAGCAGTACTTC.

This clonotype was detected only a few times. CDR3 coding DNA: TGCAGCGTTGAATGGGACACAGAGCAGTACTTC. Its translation is CSVEWDTEQYF. The chain recombines TRBV29-1 with TRBJ2-7; D perhaps matches TRBD1 (6 bases). Trimming cost V 2 bases and J 7 bases, with 9 bases left between them. The germline V gene has CDR1 SQVTM and CDR2 ANQGSEA. This CDR3 has 11 amino acids.

There are many counts of this clonotype. CDR3 sequence reads: CATRGQFPPLHF. The CDR3 nucleotides are TGTGCCACCCGGGGACAGTTTCCACCCCTCCACTTT. The rearrangement links TRBV15 to TRBJ1-6; 7 bases are a match to TRBD1. The CDR3 covers 12 residues. V lost 8 bases to trimming and J lost 11 bases; unmatched junction nucleotides: 6. Germline CDR1 is LNHNV and CDR2 is YYDKDF (reference sequence).

This clonotype occurred many times. Relative to the germline gene, one junction end is altered; a read error may explain this. V usage is TRBV12-3 or TRBV12-4 and J usage is TRBJ1-1; perhaps TRBD1 as D (5 bases). The CDR3 runs 15 residues. CDR3 residues: CASSLGTTRNAEAFF. The CDR3 bases are TGTGCCAGCAGTTTAGGGACAACCCGGAACGCTGAAGCTTTCTTT.

V usage is TRBV7-3 and J usage is TRBJ1-1; D gene ambiguous. The germline gives CDR1 SGHTA, CDR2 FQGTGA. Deletions cut 0 bases from V and 1 base from J, with 12 bases between. This CDR3 comprises 16 residues. In DNA form, the CDR3 reads TGTGCCAGCAGCTTAACGACCCTCTCAACGAACACTGAAGCTTTCTTT. This encodes CASSLTTLSTNTEAFF.

This clonotype was counted many times. The gene calls are TRBV29-1 and TRBJ1-1; 8 positions match TRBD1. V shed 6 bases, J shed 0 bases, and the junction held 6 bases outside the gene matches. The CDR3 is 14 amino acids. CDR1 and CDR2 (germline): SQVTM, ANQGSEA. Written as DNA, the CDR3 is TGCAGCGTCACAACAGGGGGTCTGAACACTGAAGCTTTCTTT. Encoded protein: CSVTTGGLNTEAFF.

The chain combines TRBV6-2 or TRBV6-3 with TRBJ1-1, with 9 positions matching TRBD1. Trimming removed 7 bases from V and 10 bases from J; junction bases left unmatched: 4. Germline CDR1 and CDR2: MNHEY and SVGEGT. The CDR3 is 11 residues long. The CDR3: CASKDRGTAFF. In DNA, the CDR3 is TGTGCCAGCAAGGACAGGGGAACAGCTTTCTTT.

On this clonotype itself: This may be a read error, as it is one base from a much larger clone. In DNA, the CDR3 is TGTGCCAGCAGTTTATTGAGTATCACTGAAGCTTTCTTT. It yields the protein CASSLLSITEAFF. The chain joins TRBV27 to TRBJ1-1; the D is unclear. V lost 1 base and J lost 4, with 7 bases in between. This CDR3 is built from 13 residues. Germline-derived CDR1 and CDR2 are MNHEY and SMNVEV (reference sequence).

This clonotype has at least ten counts. The chain combines TRBV4-3 with TRBJ1-5; D may be TRBD1 (5 bases). The CDR3 is 15 residues long. The V end lost 3 bases, the J end lost 6 bases, and 15 bases lay between the germline ends. From germline, CDR1 is LGHNA and CDR2 YSLEER. The CDR3 nucleotides read TGCGCCAGCAGCCACACCCTCGGGGGGGGTCAGCCCCAGCATTTT. It is translated as CASSHTLGGGQPQHF.

A few counts support this clonotype. The V call is TRBV4-1, the J call TRBJ1-5; D unclear. The V and J ends lost 1 base and 4 bases respectively, with 5 bases between them. The CDR3 covers 13 residues. Germline CDR1 and CDR2: MGHRA and YSYEKL. CDR3 sequence (DNA): TGCGCCAGCAGCCAAGCTGGGAATCAGCCCCAGCATTTT. It translates to CASSQAGNQPQHF.

This clonotype has at least ten counts. The rearrangement joins TRBV3-1 to TRBJ2-2, with TRBD1 as a possible D gene (6 bases). Trimming took 4 bases from V and 2 from J, leaving 11 bases between them. This CDR3 comprises 15 residues. Germline assignment: CDR1 LGHDT and CDR2 YNNKEL (reference sequence). The CDR3 region is CASSRQDGNTGELFF. The CDR3 bases are TGTGCCAGCAGCCGACAGGACGGAAACACCGGGGAGCTGTTTTTT.

The chain employs TRBV6-5 and TRBJ2-1, with 7 nucleotides matching TRBD1. V trimming: 0 bases; J trimming: 7 bases; junction bases outside the gene matches: 9. The length of the CDR3 is 16 residues. Germline V gene lookup returns CDR1 MNHEY and CDR2 SVGAGI. The CDR3 DNA reads as TGTGCCAGCAGTTACTCTGGGTCGACAGGGCAGAATGAGCAGTTCTTC. It yields the protein CASSYSGSTGQNEQFF.

This clonotype was seen repeatedly, ten times or more. The CDR3: CSVESGGNQPQHF. The DNA for the CDR3 is TGCAGTGTCGAGAGTGGAGGCAATCAGCCCCAGCATTTT. J is TRBJ1-5 and V is TRBV20-1; D ambiguous. The germline V gene encodes CDR1 DFQATT and CDR2 SNEGSKA (reference sequence). The CDR3 length is 13 residues. V was shortened by 7 bases and J by 2 bases, with 12 bases between the two germline ends.

The rearrangement joins TRBV20-1 to TRBJ1-5; a weak D match, TRBD1 (6 bases). V was cut by 2 bases and J by 7 bases, with 30 bases left in between. Germline CDR1 and CDR2: DFQATT and SNEGSKA (reference sequence). The CDR3 totals 19 residues. CDR3 DNA: TGCAGTGCTAGACCCCACTATTATACAGGGACGGGGAAGAGCCAGCCCCAGCATTTT. Protein: CSARPHYYTGTGKSQPQHF.

This clonotype turned up a few times. The genes are TRBV6-5 and TRBJ2-3; D is undetermined. The CDR3 totals 16 residues. CDR1 is MNHEY and CDR2 is SVGAGI in the germline V gene. Deletions cut 0 bases from V and 3 bases from J, with 13 bases between. CDR3 in DNA: TGTGCCAGCAGTTACTCGAGTTCATCGCAAACAGATACGCAGTATTTT. It translates to CASSYSSSSQTDTQYF.

This clonotype was found a few times. The chain carries TRBV6-2 or TRBV6-3 and TRBJ2-3, with D unresolved. Trimming removed 5 bases from V and 1 base from J, with 10 bases in between. The CDR3 is made up of 14 amino acids. The germline gives CDR1 MNHEY, CDR2 SVGEGT. The CDR3 loop is CASSRAGRTDTQYF. The CDR3 DNA sequence: TGTGCCAGCAGTAGGGCAGGCCGCACAGATACGCAGTATTTT.

This clonotype was counted between two and nine times. The J gene is TRBJ2-5, the V gene TRBV7-2; D remains ambiguous. Germline V gives CDR1 SGHTA, CDR2 FQGNSA. The CDR3 is made up of 15 amino acids. Trimming removed 5 bases from V and 2 bases from J, with 15 bases in between. The CDR3 DNA reads as TGTGCCAGCAGCCCCCCCCCTATTCGGCAAGAGACCCAGTACTTC. It codes for CASSPPPIRQETQYF.

This clonotype has more than one count but fewer than ten. The J gene is TRBJ2-1, the V gene TRBV2; 7 bases are a match to TRBD1. The J segment lost 11 bases and the V segment lost 4 bases, leaving 5 bases of the junction unmatched. This CDR3 is built from 12 residues. Germline CDR1 reads SNHLY; CDR2 reads FYNNEI. CDR3 coding DNA: TGTGCCAGCAGTGGAAGACAGGGCAAGCAGTTCTTC. This sequence encodes CASSGRQGKQFF.

The chain recombines TRBV27 with TRBJ1-5, with D possibly TRBD1 on 6 matching bases. CDR1 is MNHEY, CDR2 SMNVEV, per germline (reference sequence). Trimming cost V 4 bases and J 7 bases, with 20 bases left between them. The CDR3 is 16 residues long. The CDR3 bases are TGTGCCAGCAGTTACTCCAGGACAGCGGTCAACCAGCCCCAGCATTTT. Translating gives CASSYSRTAVNQPQHF.